The 9 T cell receptor beta chains below come from one sample, sequenced in a study of post-analysis software for immune sequencing data. The study, taken as a whole, reports: Elevated frequency relative to controls characterized four or five TRBV segments in patients, TRBV5-6, TRBV5-1 and TRBV20-1 among them.

These receptors lack a known antigen. Incorporated into the TCR beta cDNA libraries were unique molecular identifiers, which served to reduce PCR and sequencing biases. One entry per CDR3 protein, called by TCRdb with MiXCR from the PCR reads. Here the sample spans 700,000 to 800,000 distinct CDR3 sequences, 25% to 30% being singletons. Sequenced sample: blood. All receptors derive from a girl aged 10 to 17 with multiple sclerosis.

Many counts were recorded for this clonotype. V is TRBV6-6 and J is TRBJ1-2; D might be TRBD1 (5 bases). CDR1 is MNHNY and CDR2 is SVGAGI in the germline V gene (reference sequence). The CDR3 loop spans 15 amino acids. Trimming left V 7 bases short and J 3 bases short, with 18 bases between. This CDR3 reads CASTPINGADYGYTF. As DNA, the CDR3 is TGTGCCAGCACCCCGATAAATGGGGCTGACTATGGCTACACCTTC.

As to this clonotype: In this CDR3 the conserved last residue, phenylalanine or tryptophan, is missing, so a read error is likely. The J gene is TRBJ2-1, the V gene TRBV2, with D uncertain. Germline CDR1 is SNHLY and CDR2 is FYNNEI. The CDR3 covers 11 residues. Deletions cut 4 bases from V and 4 bases from J, with 2 bases between. The CDR3 loop reads CASSAYNEQFV. In DNA, the CDR3 is TGTGCCAGCAGTGCGTACAATGAGCAGTTCGTC.

The V gene is TRBV6-2 or TRBV6-3, the J gene TRBJ2-1; possibly TRBD2 for D (6 bases). V dropped 3 bases and J dropped 4 bases, with 19 bases sitting between them. The CDR3 is 17 residues long. The germline V gene has CDR1 MNHEY and CDR2 SVGEGT. CDR3 bases: TGTGCCAGCAGTTATTCCCCCCCAACGGGAGTGTACAATGAGCAGTTCTTC. Translation: CASSYSPPTGVYNEQFF.

In this sample, this clonotype turned up a few times. One end of the junction does not line up with germline, which may come from a read error. This chain connects TRBV12-3 or TRBV12-4 to TRBJ2-3; 7 nucleotides align to TRBD1. This CDR3 has 15 amino acids. For the CDR3, the DNA is TGTGCCAGCAGTACTAGACAGGGAATTGCAGATGCGCAGTATTTT. This translates into CASSTRQGIADAQYF.

The CDR3: CSATRDSGHEQYF. Here the CDR3 DNA reads TGCAGTGCTACCCGGGACAGCGGGCACGAGCAGTACTTC. The rearrangement joins TRBV20-1 to TRBJ2-7; TRBD1 might be the D (7 bases). The V end lost 4 bases, the J end lost 5 bases, and 15 bases lay between the germline ends. The germline V gene encodes CDR1 DFQATT and CDR2 SNEGSKA (reference sequence). The CDR3 length is 13 residues.

Of note for this clonotype: It may be a read error: a sequence one base away is much more abundant. The V gene is TRBV7-7, the J gene TRBJ2-1; 10 bases fit TRBD2. This CDR3 contains 15 residues. The V gene's germline CDR1 is SSHAT and CDR2 FNYEAQ (reference sequence). CDR3 region: CAGSSSGGLTNEQFF. The DNA for the CDR3 is TGTGCCGGCAGCTCTAGCGGGGGCTTAACCAATGAGCAGTTCTTC.

This clonotype was picked up a small number of times. The chain has TRBV7-9 and TRBJ1-5; D is undetermined. V was trimmed by 4 bases and J by 6 bases, leaving 13 bases between them. The CDR3 is made up of 14 amino acids. Per the germline V gene, CDR1 is SEHNR and CDR2 is FQNEAQ (reference sequence). The CDR3 region has the DNA TGTGCCAGCAGCTCGAAAGCCGGGATTCAGCCCCAGCATTTT. Residues: CASSSKAGIQPQHF.

The V and J genes are TRBV20-1 and TRBJ2-2, with no clear D. The CDR3 is 13 amino acids. Per germline, CDR1 DFQATT and CDR2 SNEGSKA (reference sequence). Trimming pared 3 bases from V and 8 bases from J, leaving 13 bases between. The CDR3: CSARWGNRGELFF. CDR3 bases: TGCAGTGCTAGGTGGGGAAACCGAGGGGAGCTGTTTTTT.

The chain uses TRBV11-1 and TRBJ1-1, with D possibly matching TRBD1 (5 bases). Trimming left V 1 base short and J 5 bases short, with 14 bases between. The CDR3 extends over 15 amino acids. Germline loops: CDR1 SGHAT, CDR2 FQDESV (reference sequence). This CDR3 is CASSLVRGRKTEAFF. Here the CDR3 DNA reads TGTGCCAGCAGCTTAGTCCGGGGGAGAAAAACTGAAGCTTTCTTT.